This T cell receptor (beta chain) was sequenced during a study of T cell responses to AZD1222 COVID-19 vaccine. As for the study in general: Recipients boosted at about 4 weeks or about 12 weeks are pooled. Study results and limitations: Spike-specific TCR breadth rose after two AZD1222 doses, and depth rose as well. In all cases, repertoires were sampled only after the peak T cell response.

The data were produced by immunoSEQ multiplex PCR, yet TCRdb's version contains in-frame clones alone and is incomplete. Of about 120,000 clones detected, about 92% appear once; the ten largest clones hold 2.5% to 3.5%. The germline V gene encodes CDR1 MDHEN and CDR2 SYDVKM. V was clipped by 3 bases and J by 14 bases; unmatched bases: 6. The length of the CDR3 is 11 residues. Within the sample, this clone is medium-sized. Its antigen is currently unknown. The sample here was peripheral blood, taken on day 0 of AZD1222 vaccination. This chain connects TRBV28 to TRBJ1-1, with 7 nucleotides matching TRBD1. This receptor was taken from an adult in good health. The CDR3 DNA reads as TGTGCCAGCAGTTTCGACAGGGACCCATTCTTT. Translating it yields CASSFDRDPFF.